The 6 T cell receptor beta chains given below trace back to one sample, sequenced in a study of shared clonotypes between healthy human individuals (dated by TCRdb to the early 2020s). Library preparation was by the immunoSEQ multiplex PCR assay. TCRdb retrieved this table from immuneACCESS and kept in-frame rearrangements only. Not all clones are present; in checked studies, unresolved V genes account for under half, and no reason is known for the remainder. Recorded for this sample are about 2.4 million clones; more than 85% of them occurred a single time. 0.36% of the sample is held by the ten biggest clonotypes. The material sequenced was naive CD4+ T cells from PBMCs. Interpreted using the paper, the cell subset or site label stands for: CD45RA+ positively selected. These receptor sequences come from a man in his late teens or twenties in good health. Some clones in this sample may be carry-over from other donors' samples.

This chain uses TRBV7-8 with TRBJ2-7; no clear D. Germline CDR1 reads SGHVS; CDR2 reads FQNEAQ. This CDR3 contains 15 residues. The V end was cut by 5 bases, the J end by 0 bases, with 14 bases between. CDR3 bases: TGTGCCAGCAGCCGATTGCCGGGCAGCTCCTACGAGCAGTACTTC. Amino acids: CASSRLPGSSYEQYF.

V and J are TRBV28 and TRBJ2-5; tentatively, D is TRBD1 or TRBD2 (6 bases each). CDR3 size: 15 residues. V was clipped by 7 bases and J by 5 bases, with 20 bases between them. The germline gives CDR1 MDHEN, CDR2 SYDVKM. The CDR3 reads CASTPSRGARETQYF. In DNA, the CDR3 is TGTGCCAGCACCCCAAGTAGGGGGGCCCGGGAGACCCAGTACTTC.

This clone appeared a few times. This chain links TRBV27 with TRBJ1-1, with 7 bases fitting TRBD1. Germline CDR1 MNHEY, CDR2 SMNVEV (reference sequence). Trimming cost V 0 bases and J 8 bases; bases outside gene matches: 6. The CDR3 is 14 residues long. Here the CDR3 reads CASSLSRQGEEAFF. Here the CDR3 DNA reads TGTGCCAGCAGTTTATCTCGGCAGGGGGAGGAAGCTTTCTTT.

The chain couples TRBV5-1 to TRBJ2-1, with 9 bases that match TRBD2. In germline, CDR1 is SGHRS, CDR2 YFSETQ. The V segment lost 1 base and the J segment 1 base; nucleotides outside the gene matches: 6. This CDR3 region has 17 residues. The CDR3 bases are TGCGCCAGCAGCTTGCATTCCGCGGGAGGGTCCTACAATGAGCAGTTCTTC. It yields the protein CASSLHSAGGSYNEQFF.

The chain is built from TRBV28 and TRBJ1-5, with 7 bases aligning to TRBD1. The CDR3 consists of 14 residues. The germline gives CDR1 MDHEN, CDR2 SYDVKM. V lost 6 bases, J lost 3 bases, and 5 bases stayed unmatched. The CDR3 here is CASSPGQYNQPQHF. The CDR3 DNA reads TGTGCCAGCAGCCCGGGACAGTACAATCAGCCCCAGCATTTT. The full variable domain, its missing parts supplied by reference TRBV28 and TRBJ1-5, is DVKVTQSSRYLVKRTGEKVFLECVQDMDHENMFWYRQDPGLGLRLIYFSYDVKMKEKGDIPEGYSVSREKKERFSLILESASTNQTSMYLCASSPGQYNQPQHFGDGTRLSIL.

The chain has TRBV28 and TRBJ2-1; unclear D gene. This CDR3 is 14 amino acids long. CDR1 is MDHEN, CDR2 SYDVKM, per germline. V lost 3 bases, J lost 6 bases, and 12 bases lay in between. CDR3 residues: CASSFGGPGNEQFF. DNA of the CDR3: TGTGCCAGCAGTTTTGGTGGGCCAGGCAATGAGCAGTTCTTC. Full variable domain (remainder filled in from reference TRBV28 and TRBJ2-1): DVKVTQSSRYLVKRTGEKVFLECVQDMDHENMFWYRQDPGLGLRLIYFSYDVKMKEKGDIPEGYSVSREKKERFSLILESASTNQTSMYLCASSFGGPGNEQFFGPGTRLTVL.